The rows below give T cell receptor beta chains drawn from one sample of a study of blood T cell repertoires in COVID-19. Clones were read by immunoSEQ multiplex PCR, and TCRdb kept only the in-frame ones, dropping some. The profile shows 300,000 to 350,000 clones, about 90% of them singletons. Sequencing used PBMCs or T cells enriched from blood (not recorded which). These receptor sequences come from a woman in her thirties who had recovered from COVID-19. Each CDR3 is given with its conserved first and last residue. A D gene is named only where the DNA matches it firmly.

len	v_gene	j_gene	d_gene	CDR3nt	CDR3aa
15	TRBV4-1	TRBJ1-2	TRBD1	TGCGCCAGCAGCCAACCAGACAGGGGTTACTATGGCTACACCTTC	CASSQPDRGYYGYTF
14	TRBV5-1	TRBJ2-1	TRBD2	TGCGCCAGCAGCTTGGCCTCTAGCGGCAATGAGCAGTTCTTC	CASSLASSGNEQFF
16	TRBV28	TRBJ1-4	.	TGTGCCAGCAGTTTCGTCGCAGCGCAGCGTAATGAAAAACTGTTTTTT	CASSFVAAQRNEKLFF
16	TRBV4-1	TRBJ1-1	.	TGCGCCAGCAGCCACTTACACACGGGTCTGAACACTGAAGCTTTCTTT	CASSHLHTGLNTEAFF
15	TRBV19	TRBJ2-7	.	TGTGCCAGTAGTATATCATCGGAGGGGACCTCCGAGCAGTACTTC	CASSISSEGTSEQYF
15	TRBV28	TRBJ2-3	TRBD2	TGTGCCAGCAGTTCGTTAGCGGGGGGCACAGATACGCAGTATTTT	CASSSLAGGTDTQYF
18	TRBV19	TRBJ1-3	.	TGTGCCAGTAGAAGGGAGGTGGGAGGGACCGGCTCTGGAAACACCATATATTTT	CASRREVGGTGSGNTIYF
17	TRBV4-1	TRBJ1-3	TRBD1	TGCGCCAGCAGCCAAGATCATGGCAGGGGGCTTAATGACACCATATATTTT	CASSQDHGRGLNDTIYF
17	TRBV27	TRBJ1-6	TRBD1	TGTGCCAGCAGTTCACCCACCGGGACAGCTTATAATTCACCCCTCCACTTT	CASSSPTGTAYNSPLHF
13	TRBV2	TRBJ1-5	.	TGTGCCAGCAGTGAAGGGGAGGGCCAGCCCCAGCATTTT	CASSEGEGQPQHF